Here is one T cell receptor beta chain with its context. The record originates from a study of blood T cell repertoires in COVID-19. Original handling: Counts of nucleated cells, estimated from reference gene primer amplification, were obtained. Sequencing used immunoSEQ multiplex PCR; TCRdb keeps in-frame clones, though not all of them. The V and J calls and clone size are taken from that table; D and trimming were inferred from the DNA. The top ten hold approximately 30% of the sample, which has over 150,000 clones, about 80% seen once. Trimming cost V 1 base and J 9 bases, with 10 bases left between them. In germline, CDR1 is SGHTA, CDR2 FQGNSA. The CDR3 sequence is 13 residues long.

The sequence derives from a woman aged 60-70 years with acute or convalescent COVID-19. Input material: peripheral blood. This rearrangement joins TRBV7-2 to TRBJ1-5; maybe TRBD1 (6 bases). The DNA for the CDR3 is TGTGCCAGCAGCTTAGAGACAGGCCGGCCCCAGCATTTT. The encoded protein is CASSLETGRPQHF.